This TCR beta chain was identified in a study of human T cells and chemical hapten exposure. Whole-study context: Slight differences in pooled library volume were the main source of varying TCR yields across samples.

Unmatched junction bases numbered 3, after V lost 1 base and J lost 6 bases. The CDR3 has 14 residues. Germline lookup yields CDR1 MNHEY and CDR2 SVGEGT. As for time point: patch test 1, 2 weeks after DPC sensitization. Regarding treatment: therapeutic diphenylcyclopropenone sensitization with weekly scalp DPC. Blood sampling occurred before each patch-test application. In this sample, this clonotype turned up many times. MiXCR, run by TCRdb on the RACE reads, gives a single entry per CDR3 protein. The top ten clones hold roughly 3.5% of a sample with 100,000 or so distinct CDR3 sequences, about 11% of them seen once.

The sequence was collected from a woman aged 40 to 50 with alopecia areata. Some clones in this sample may be carry-over from other donors' samples. The chain couples TRBV6-2 or TRBV6-3 to TRBJ2-7, with TRBD1 identical over 10 bases. Sequencing was performed on whole blood, taken in connection with sensitization to the hapten diphenylcyclopropenone (DPC). The CDR3 spells CASSYWDRGSEQYF. The CDR3 DNA sequence: TGTGCCAGCAGTTACTGGGACAGGGGATCCGAGCAGTACTTC.